The rows below give T cell receptor beta chains drawn from one sample of a study of Graves' ophthalmopathy and Graves' hyperthyroidism. Each CDR3 protein is one row after TCRdb ran MiXCR on the multiplex PCR reads. Here the sample spans 300,000 to 500,000 distinct CDR3 sequences, roughly 15% being singletons. The sample consisted of peripheral blood. Every receptor here comes from a woman aged 18-29 years with stable Graves' hyperthyroidism. Each CDR3 is given with its conserved first and last residue. Fields, in order: clone size, V gene, J gene, D gene, CDR3 DNA, CDR3 protein. The D gene is left open where the match is weak. Rows give clone size only sometimes, using once, few, many, or a class for an expanded clone.

many,TRBV3-1,TRBJ1-5,.,TGTGCCAGCAGCCCAAGACTCGGATGGGGACAAACTAGCAATCAGCCCCAGCATTTT,CASSPRLGWGQTSNQPQHF
.,TRBV4-1,TRBJ2-4,.,TGCGCCAGCAGCCGAGGGGGACTACCAGGGGACATTCGGTACTTC,CASSRGGLPGDIRYF
.,TRBV2,TRBJ2-5,TRBD1,TGTGCCATCTTTGGAACGGCTCAGACAGGGGCTGGAGAGACCCAGTACTTC,CAIFGTAQTGAGETQYF
once,TRBV12-3/TRBV12-4,TRBJ1-1,TRBD1,TGTGCCAGCAGACCGGGACAGGGGGTGAACACTGAAGCTTTCTTT,CASRPGQGVNTEAFF
many,TRBV6-5,TRBJ2-7,TRBD1,TGTGCCAGCACCATCGGACAGGGCTACGAGCAGTACTTC,CASTIGQGYEQYF
many,TRBV7-3,TRBJ2-5,TRBD2,TGTGCCAGCAGCCAGGGACTAGCGGGGGGCGCCTTTCAAGAGACCCAGTACTTC,CASSQGLAGGAFQETQYF
many,TRBV5-6,TRBJ1-2,.,TGTGCCAGCTCATTCCGGGATCGCTATGGCTACACCTTC,CASSFRDRYGYTF
many,TRBV24-1,TRBJ1-2,.,TGTGCCACCTCGGACAAGAACTATGGCTACACCTTC,CATSDKNYGYTF
many,TRBV28,TRBJ2-7,TRBD1,TGTGCCAGCAGTTTAAGGGGGCGAGCTTACGAGCAGTACTTC,CASSLRGRAYEQYF
many,TRBV7-2,TRBJ2-5,TRBD2,TGTGCCAGCAGATTGGTAACGGGGGGTTCCGAGTACTTC,CASRLVTGGSEYF
once,TRBV28,TRBJ1-1,TRBD1,TGTGCCAGCAGTTTACCTGCCCTAGGACAGGGGTTAGTCGGCACTGAAGCTTTCTTT,CASSLPALGQGLVGTEAFF
few,TRBV2,TRBJ2-3,TRBD2,TGTGTTAGCGGGGGCTTTAGCACAGATACGCAGTATTTT,CVSGGFSTDTQYF
few,TRBV5-4,TRBJ2-7,TRBD1,TGTGCCAGCAGCTTGAGGGACAGGGGACCCTTGGGGAGCGAGCAGTACTTC,CASSLRDRGPLGSEQYF
.,TRBV27,TRBJ1-2,.,TGTGCCAGCAGTGTAGGGGACTTCTATGGCTACACCTTC,CASSVGDFYGYTF
many,TRBV6-5,TRBJ1-5,TRBD1,TGTGCCAGCAGTTACTTTTCCCGGGACAGGGGGCTTAATAGCAATCAGCCCCAGCATTTT,CASSYFSRDRGLNSNQPQHF
many,TRBV12-3/TRBV12-4,TRBJ1-1,.,TGTGCCAGCAGTCTTCACACAGGTGAAGCTTTCTTT,CASSLHTGEAFF
many,TRBV19,TRBJ2-2,TRBD1,TGTGCCAGTAGAAAGGGACAGGGCAGGCGGTCGAACACCGGGGAGCTGTTTTTT,CASRKGQGRRSNTGELFF
many,TRBV14,TRBJ1-1,.,TGTGCCAGCAGCCAGAAGCCGAACACTGAAGCTTTCTTT,CASSQKPNTEAFF
few,TRBV15,TRBJ2-4,.,TGTGCCACCAGCAGAGATGTAGGCGGGTCACTAGCCAAAAACATTAAGTACTTC,CATSRDVGGSLAKNIKYF
many,TRBV27,TRBJ2-5,.,TGTGCCAGCCGTTTCACCCTAGGCGGGACCCAGTACTTC,CASRFTLGGTQYF
.,TRBV5-1,TRBJ1-1,TRBD1,TGCGCCAGCAGCTCCGGAACAGGGGTGAACACTGAAGCTTTCTTT,CASSSGTGVNTEAFF
many,TRBV5-1,TRBJ1-1,.,TGCGCCAGCAGCGGACCGTATCCGGACCATAAGAGGACTGAAGCTTTCTTT,CASSGPYPDHKRTEAFF
.,TRBV29-1,TRBJ1-2,.,TGCAGCGTTGAATCGTGGGGCCCCGGGGGCTACACCTTC,CSVESWGPGGYTF
many,TRBV6-1,TRBJ1-2,TRBD1,TGTGCCAGCAGTGAAAGGGACAGGGAGGTGCGCGGCTACACCTTC,CASSERDREVRGYTF
many,TRBV20-1,TRBJ1-3,TRBD1,TGCAGTGCTAGAGACTTCGACAGGGACTCTGGAAACACCATATATTTT,CSARDFDRDSGNTIYF
many,TRBV12-3/TRBV12-4,TRBJ1-5,.,TGTGCCAGCAGTTTAGCAGGGGCAGGCAATCAGCCCCAGCATTTT,CASSLAGAGNQPQHF
.,TRBV14,TRBJ1-2,.,TGTGCCAGCAGCCAAATTCCTGACTATGGCTACACCTTC,CASSQIPDYGYTF
many,TRBV25-1,TRBJ1-2,TRBD1,TGTGCCAGCAGTGGTCGACAGGGGGCTTCCTATGGCTACACCTTC,CASSGRQGASYGYTF
many,TRBV29-1,TRBJ2-7,.,TGCAGCGGTGGACGGAGGGACGAGCAGTACTTC,CSGGRRDEQYF
.,TRBV20-1,TRBJ2-5,.,TGCAGTGCTAGAGATTATCCCCCCCAGACCCAGTACTTC,CSARDYPPQTQYF
many,TRBV20-1,TRBJ2-7,TRBD2,TGCAGTGCTAGGCCCCTGTTCAGTGGCGGGGGGGTTTACGAGCAGTACTTC,CSARPLFSGGGVYEQYF
many,TRBV6-2/TRBV6-3,TRBJ1-5,.,TGTGCCAGCAGTTCTACAGGGCGCAATCAGCCCCAGCATTTT,CASSSTGRNQPQHF
many,TRBV15,TRBJ1-1,.,TGTGCCACCAGCAGAGATCTAAGAGAGATGAACACTGAAGCTTTCTTT,CATSRDLREMNTEAFF
many,TRBV7-9,TRBJ1-1,.,TGTGCCAGCAGTGTTCAGGGGATAGGGGGTGAAGCTTTCTTT,CASSVQGIGGEAFF
.,TRBV2,TRBJ1-1,.,TGTGCCAGCAGTGAAATCACACCCAACACTGAAGCTTTCTTT,CASSEITPNTEAFF
.,TRBV12-3/TRBV12-4,TRBJ2-7,.,TGTGCCAGCAGTTTACAGGAGTTCGAGCAGTACTTC,CASSLQEFEQYF
many,TRBV7-2,TRBJ1-2,TRBD1,TGTGCCAGCAGCTTGACAGGGGGTAATGGCTACACCTTC,CASSLTGGNGYTF
many,TRBV7-9,TRBJ1-1,TRBD1,TGTGCCAGCAGCTGGGGACAGGGGTTGAACACTGAAGCTTTCTTT,CASSWGQGLNTEAFF
many,TRBV19,TRBJ2-2,TRBD1,TGTGCCAGTAGTATAGCAGGGGGCGTGATTCTCGGGGAGCTGTTTTTT,CASSIAGGVILGELFF
few,TRBV19,TRBJ2-5,.,TGTGCCAGTAGTATAGCCGGCATCCAAGAGACCCAGTACTTC,CASSIAGIQETQYF
.,TRBV6-1,TRBJ2-5,.,TGTGCCAGCAGAGCGACTAGAGGGGCGGCAGAGACCCAGTACTTC,CASRATRGAAETQYF
few,TRBV20-1,TRBJ1-5,.,TGCAGTGCTAGAGAAAGGGAGGGGCAGCCCAATCAGCCCCAGCATTTT,CSAREREGQPNQPQHF
few,TRBV6-1,TRBJ1-1,.,TGTGCCAGCAGATTCGGAGTTGGCACTGAAGCTTTCTTT,CASRFGVGTEAFF
few,TRBV7-2,TRBJ2-7,TRBD2,TGTGCCAGCAGCTCCCTAGCGGGGGGGCCTAACGAGCAGTACTTC,CASSSLAGGPNEQYF
few,TRBV7-9,TRBJ1-1,.,TGTGCCAGCAGCTCCCGGGACATGGGGATCACTGAAGCTTTCTTT,CASSSRDMGITEAFF
.,TRBV24-1,TRBJ2-7,.,TGTGCCACCAGTGGGCCTGGTTACGAGCAGTACTTC,CATSGPGYEQYF
many,TRBV7-2,TRBJ2-5,.,TGTGCCAGTACTTCCAGGTACAGGACCGAGACCCAGTACTTC,CASTSRYRTETQYF
many,TRBV7-2,TRBJ2-5,.,TGTGCCAGCAGCTTCCTGACATACCAAGAGACCCAGTACTTC,CASSFLTYQETQYF
many,TRBV2,TRBJ1-1,.,TGTGCCAGCAGGTGGGCGGAGAACACTGAAGCTTTCTTT,CASRWAENTEAFF
many,TRBV6-1,TRBJ1-2,.,TGTGCCAGCAGTGAAAACGGGGTAGCTAACTATGGCTACACCTTC,CASSENGVANYGYTF
many,TRBV2,TRBJ1-2,.,TGTGCCAGCAGTCAAGGACTTAACTATGGCTACACCTTC,CASSQGLNYGYTF
many,TRBV2,TRBJ2-4,TRBD2,TGTGCCAGCAGCGGACTAGCGGGGGCTCTAGCCAAAAACATTCAGTACTTC,CASSGLAGALAKNIQYF
many,TRBV7-9,TRBJ2-5,.,TGTGCCAGCAGCTTTAGTGATGGGACCCAGTACTTC,CASSFSDGTQYF
few,TRBV11-3,TRBJ2-2,TRBD1,TGTGCCAGCAGCCGGACAGGGGGCAACGCCGGGGAGCTGTTTTTT,CASSRTGGNAGELFF
many,TRBV15,TRBJ1-1,.,TGTGCCACCAGCAGCACACATTTACTTAGGGGCTTATCAGCTTTCTTT,CATSSTHLLRGLSAFF